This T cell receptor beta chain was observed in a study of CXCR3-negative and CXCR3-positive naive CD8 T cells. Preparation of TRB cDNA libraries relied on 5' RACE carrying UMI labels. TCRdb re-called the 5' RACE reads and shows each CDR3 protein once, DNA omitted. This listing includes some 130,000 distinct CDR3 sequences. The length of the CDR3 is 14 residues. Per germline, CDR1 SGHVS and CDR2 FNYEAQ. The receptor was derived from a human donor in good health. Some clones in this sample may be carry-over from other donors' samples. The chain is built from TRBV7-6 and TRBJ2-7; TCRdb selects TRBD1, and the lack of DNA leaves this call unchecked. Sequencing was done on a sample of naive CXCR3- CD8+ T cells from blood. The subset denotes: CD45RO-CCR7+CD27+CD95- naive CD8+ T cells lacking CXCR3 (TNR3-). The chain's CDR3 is CASSLAGTGPEQYF.